Sequencing of this TCR beta chain was carried out in a study of shared clonotypes between healthy human individuals (dated by TCRdb to the early 2020s). For context, the study as a whole: The cohort included three men and a couple of women between 18 and 49 years of age. To estimate repertoire size and how much clonotypes are shared between individuals, the study performed deep sequencing of blood TCR repertoires from a few healthy adults. Between about 0.8 and 9 billion PBMCs per donor were obtained by leukapheresis. Different laboratories and diverse techniques were used to prepare libraries and sequence TCR repertoires, to increase sequencing depth and limit assay-specific biases. For each donor, CD4 naive and CD4 memory were each run on three plates, CD8 naive on two plates, and CD8 memory on one plate. General study outcomes and caveats: Compared with non-shared clonotypes, the clonotypes found in all four sorted-subset donors had higher generation probabilities. Naive subsets generally had larger estimated clonotype richness than memory subsets did. The small number of donors limited the genetic and exposure-history diversity represented. Rarefaction of sorted-subset datasets indicated incomplete sequencing despite the large sequencing depth. Sharing across a few donors was observed for roughly 5% of naive CD4, under 4% of naive CD8, 2% to 2.5% of memory CD4, and about 0.4% of memory CD8 clonotypes. Sampling was restricted to blood, and TCR repertoires in tissues likely differ from the TCR repertoires found in blood. Pairwise subsampling indicated that sequencing depth was expected to affect the degree of clonotype sharing among donors.

CDR1 and CDR2 were assigned from the germline V gene as SGHAT and FQNNGV. The CDR3 runs 16 residues from the cysteine to the phenylalanine. Just CDR3 DNA is preserved here, 48 bases in frame from base 1. V trim: 1 base; J trim: 3 bases; unmatched bases: 5. CD8 naive samples were CD45RO-negative cells positively selected for CCR7, giving a CD45RA+CCR7+ population that excluded TemRA cells. The donors were healthy, HIV-negative adults who had no recently reported acute infections or vaccinations. Every donor was a Caucasian adult residing in Nashville, Tennessee, USA. Blood was collected by leukapheresis, and PBMCs were isolated by Ficoll-Histopaque density gradient centrifugation and then cryopreserved in liquid nitrogen vapor phase. Analytical flow cytometry was used to check the purity and quantity of each magnetically sorted T cell population. Each sorted fraction had its genomic DNA isolated and then quantified by UV absorbance on a Nanodrop 2000c.

Using the deep immunoSEQ assay, multiplex PCR amplified TCR CDR3 regions from genomic DNA. For each cell subset, the extracted genomic DNA was distributed evenly across all wells of several immunoSEQ 96-well plates, and each plate served as one replicate. For sorted subsets, about 0.2 ug genomic DNA, equal to some 30,000 T cell genomes, was loaded into each replicate PCR. Purified libraries were quantified with a Qubit 3.0 fluorometer, sized on a Bioanalyzer 2100, and re-quantified with the KAPA Library Quantification kit. Every immunoSEQ 96-well plate was sequenced on a dedicated single-read 150-cycle Illumina NextSeq 550 flow cell. Processing in the source paper ran as follows. Because the immunoSEQ output included only junctional sequences and no quality scores, the filtering could not be the same as the filtering used for full-length reads. To assign V/J genes and CDR3, sequences were annotated against IMGT germline references using PyIR, a Python wrapper for IgBLAST v1.9. Reads were filtered out if the reads had weak V/J assignments (E-value above 1e-6), no CDR3, stop codons, out-of-frame junctions, or ambiguous translated residues. V3J clonotypes were defined as sequences sharing an identical inferred V gene, J gene, and CDR3 amino acid sequence. Percentage overlap between repertoires was calculated by dividing the number of shared unique clonotypes by the size of the smaller repertoire. Richness of each repertoire was evaluated using RTK rarefaction, the Chao1 estimator, and Recon v2.1 estimates of unobserved clonotypes. Generation probabilities for all TCRbeta clonotypes obtained by the gDNA method from a handful of donors were computed using OLGA. TCRdb limited this immuneACCESS table to in-frame rearrangements with V and J called. A share of clones is missing; checked studies link under half to unresolved V genes, and the rest is unexplained. V and J calls and clone size are those listed in that table; D and trimming were worked out from the DNA. The sample profile shows approximately 2,000,000 clones; over 85% of them were found once. Of the sample, approximately 1.7% falls within the top ten clones.

With regard to this clone: Its antigen has not been determined. The sample holds no much larger clone one base away, and base qualities are not on file.

The chain is assembled from TRBV11-2 and TRBJ2-1; 8 junctional bases match TRBD1. The sequence came from a man aged 18 to 35 in good health. Some clones in this sample may be carry-over from other donors' samples. Sequenced input: naive CD8+ T cells from PBMCs. The intended sense of this specimen's cell subset or site label: CD45RA+CCR7+. In nucleotides, the sequence is TGTGCCAGCAGCTTAGGCCCGGACAGGGACTACAATGAGCAGTTCTTC. Its protein is CASSLGPDRDYNEQFF.